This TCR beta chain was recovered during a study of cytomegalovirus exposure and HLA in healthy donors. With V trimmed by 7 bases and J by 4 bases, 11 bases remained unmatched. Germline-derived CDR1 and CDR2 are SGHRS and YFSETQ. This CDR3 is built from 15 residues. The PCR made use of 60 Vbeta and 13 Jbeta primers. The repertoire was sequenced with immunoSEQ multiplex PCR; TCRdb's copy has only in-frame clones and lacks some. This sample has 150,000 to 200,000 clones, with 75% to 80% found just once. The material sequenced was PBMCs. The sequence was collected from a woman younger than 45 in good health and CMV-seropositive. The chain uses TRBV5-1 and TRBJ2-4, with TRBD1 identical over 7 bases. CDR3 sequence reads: CASGPSGGEKNIQYF. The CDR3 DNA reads TGCGCCAGCGGGCCGTCAGGGGGAGAGAAAAACATTCAGTACTTC.